The 13 T cell receptor beta chains below were found in one sample sequenced in a study of cytomegalovirus exposure and HLA in healthy donors. The PCR ran on 60 Vbeta and 13 Jbeta primers. TCRdb's copy holds only in-frame clones and misses some; the assay was immunoSEQ multiplex PCR. The table lists 100,000 to 150,000 clones, over 70% of them singletons, with around 1.5% in the top ten. Sequencing was performed on PBMCs. These receptors were collected from a young woman in good health and CMV-seronegative.

The V and J genes are TRBV10-3 and TRBJ2-5; D is possibly TRBD2 (5 bases). Germline assignment: CDR1 ENHRY and CDR2 SYGVKD. With 8 bases removed from V and 0 bases from J, the gap between germline ends came to 13 bases. The length of the CDR3 is 14 residues. The CDR3 coding sequence is TGTGCCATCCGCGAGGACTCGTACCAAGAGACCCAGTACTTC. This translates into CAIREDSYQETQYF.

The V and J genes are TRBV6-4 and TRBJ2-3; D is unclear. CDR3 length: 12 residues. V was shortened by 2 bases and J by 7 bases, with 7 bases between the two germline ends. CDR1 MRHNA and CDR2 SNTAGT come from the germline V gene. In nucleotides, the CDR3 is TGTGCCAGCAGTGACGGGCAAAATACGCAGTATTTT. It codes for CASSDGQNTQYF.

This chain joins TRBV5-1 and TRBJ2-1; 8 positions agree with TRBD2. The CDR3 extends over 16 amino acids. J lost 2 bases, V lost 3 bases, and 7 bases had no gene match. The germline V gene has CDR1 SGHRS and CDR2 YFSETQ. The CDR3 region has the DNA TGCGCCAGCAGCTCCCGGGGAGCGGGAGCCTACAATGAGCAGTTCTTC. Amino acid sequence: CASSSRGAGAYNEQFF.

This clone was found a few times. In nucleotides, the CDR3 is TGTGCCAGCAGCCGGTTCGAGCGGGAGGGCTGGAATGAGCAGTTCTTC. It specifies CASSRFEREGWNEQFF. The gene calls are TRBV7-6 and TRBJ2-1, with TRBD2 matching over 10 bases. Losses at the gene ends were 5 bases for V and 7 bases for J; bases not matched to a gene: 11. The germline CDR1 and CDR2 sequences are SGHVS and FNYEAQ. This CDR3 comprises 16 residues.

This clone was observed once. The V gene is TRBV5-1, the J gene TRBJ1-2; possible D gene TRBD1, 5 bases. V dropped 0 bases and J dropped 5 bases, with 11 bases sitting between them. This CDR3 is built from 14 residues. Germline CDR1 and CDR2: SGHRS and YFSETQ. The CDR3 sequence is CASSLGAGYYGYTF. In DNA, the CDR3 is TGCGCCAGCAGCTTGGGGGCAGGGTATTATGGCTACACCTTC. Drawing the rest from reference TRBV5-1 and TRBJ1-2, the complete variable domain is KAGVTQTPRYLIKTRGQQVTLSCSPISGHRSVSWYQQTPGQGLQFLFEYFSETQRNKGNFPGRFSGRQFSNSRSEMNVSTLELGDSALYLCASSLGAGYYGYTFGSGTRLTVV.

In this sample, this clone turned up once. The chain links TRBV27 to TRBJ2-1, with 12 bases identical to TRBD1. V dropped 4 bases and J dropped 3; count of bases not matched to a gene: 1. This CDR3 is built from 15 residues. CDR1 is MNHEY, CDR2 SMNVEV, per germline (reference sequence). The CDR3: CASSWDRGLYNEQFF. CDR3 nucleotide sequence: TGTGCCAGCAGTTGGGACAGGGGGCTCTACAATGAGCAGTTCTTC.

In this sample, this clone turned up a few times. This chain joins TRBV11-3 and TRBJ2-1, with 9 nucleotides matching TRBD2. The trim removed 1 base at V and 7 bases at J, leaving 5 bases unmatched. The CDR3 has 15 amino acids. CDR1 is SGHNT, CDR2 YENEEA, per germline. CDR3 coding DNA: TGTGCCAGCAGCTTAGGCGGGAGGGCCGGGAATGAGCAGTTCTTC. Protein: CASSLGGRAGNEQFF.

The chain recombines TRBV9 with TRBJ1-2; 8 nucleotides align to TRBD1. Unmatched junction bases numbered 9, after V lost 7 bases and J lost 7 bases. The CDR3 totals 13 residues. Germline-derived CDR1 and CDR2 are SGDLS and YYNGEE. This CDR3 is CASAGQGERGYTF. The CDR3 nucleotides read TGTGCCAGCGCCGGACAGGGAGAGCGTGGCTACACCTTC.

The chain employs TRBV7-8 and TRBJ2-1; D perhaps matches TRBD2 (6 bases). The CDR3 runs 14 residues. CDR1 is SGHVS and CDR2 is FQNEAQ in the germline V gene. Deletions cut 7 bases from V and 4 bases from J, with 14 bases between. CDR3 in amino acids: CASNPRGVYNEQFF. The CDR3 DNA reads as TGTGCCAGCAACCCCCGCGGGGTTTACAATGAGCAGTTCTTC.

V and J are TRBV7-9 and TRBJ1-1; D is uncertain. V lost 1 base, J lost 4 bases, and 13 bases lay in between. The CDR3 is 15 residues long. In germline, CDR1 is SEHNR, CDR2 FQNEAQ (reference sequence). CDR3 coding DNA: TGTGCCAGCAGCTTAGTACTTGCTTTTAGCACTGAAGCTTTCTTT. It translates to CASSLVLAFSTEAFF. Drawing the rest from reference TRBV7-9 and TRBJ1-1, the complete variable domain is DTGVSQNPRHKITKRGQNVTFRCDPISEHNRLYWYRQTLGQGPEFLTYFQNEAQLEKSRLLSDRFSAERPKGSFSTLEIQRTEQGDSAMYLCASSLVLAFSTEAFFGQGTRLTVV.

The chain couples TRBV6-6 to TRBJ2-3, with a weak D call TRBD2 (5 bases). Per the germline V gene, CDR1 is MNHNY and CDR2 is SVGAGI (reference sequence). This CDR3 spans 13 amino acids. V dropped 5 bases and J dropped 6 bases, with 12 bases sitting between them. CDR3: CASSKLRGDTQYF. As DNA, the CDR3 is TGTGCCAGCAGTAAACTACGAGGGGATACGCAGTATTTT.

The chain is built from TRBV5-5 and TRBJ2-4; TRBD1 matches at 10 bases. Germline V CDR1 and CDR2: SGHKS, YYEKEE (reference sequence). This CDR3 spans 15 amino acids. V dropped 4 bases and J dropped 5; count of bases not matched to a gene: 6. CDR3 region: CASSRGTGVENIQYF. The CDR3 coding sequence is TGTGCCAGCAGCCGCGGGACAGGGGTTGAAAACATTCAGTACTTC.

The chain employs TRBV2 and TRBJ2-2; 10 positions match TRBD1. This CDR3 is built from 14 residues. V shed 7 bases and J 6 bases; nucleotides not matched to a gene: 5. Germline V gives CDR1 SNHLY, CDR2 FYNNEI. The DNA of the CDR3 is TGTGCCAGCATGGGGACAGGGGTTTCCGGGGAGCTGTTTTTT. Translating gives CASMGTGVSGELFF.